This T cell receptor beta chain comes out of a study of identical twins. Germline CDR1 and CDR2: SGHRS and YFSETQ. The CDR3 is made up of 15 amino acids. Trimming removed 2 bases from V and 4 bases from J; junction bases left unmatched: 6. TCRdb re-called the 5' RACE reads through MiXCR, storing one row per CDR3 protein. The table shows hundreds of thousands of distinct CDR3 sequences, with roughly an eighth occurring only once. The sample was also linked to a second study, of yellow fever vaccine responses in identical twins.

The sequence was collected from a woman aged 18-29 years in good health. The sequenced sample was PBMCs. The chain recombines TRBV5-1 with TRBJ1-1; 9 positions agree with TRBD1. The DNA for the CDR3 is TGCGCCAGCAGCTTTACGGGGACAGGGAGCACTGAAGCTTTCTTT. It translates to CASSFTGTGSTEAFF.